The 23 T cell receptor beta chains in this list originate from one sample, sequenced in a study of blood T cell repertoires in COVID-19. Profiled with immunoSEQ multiplex PCR; TCRdb holds only in-frame clones, not every one. The sample lists about 100,000 clones, 80% occurring once. The sample consisted of peripheral blood. These receptors all come from a human donor in a cohort sampled during active COVID-19.

This clone was detected a few times. This rearrangement joins TRBV7-9 to TRBJ1-1; D remains ambiguous. The CDR3 runs to 12 residues. V was cut by 7 bases and J by 8 bases, with 14 bases left in between. Germline lookup yields CDR1 SEHNR and CDR2 FQNEAQ (reference sequence). CDR3 in DNA: TGTGCCAGCAACCTCGGGGTTCAAGAAGCTTTCTTT. Translation: CASNLGVQEAFF.

The V call is TRBV7-9, the J call TRBJ1-1; D is possibly TRBD1 (6 bases). CDR1 and CDR2 (germline): SEHNR, FQNEAQ (reference sequence). V lost 5 bases, J lost 2 bases, and 12 bases lay in between. The CDR3 loop spans 14 amino acids. CDR3 coding DNA: TGTGCCAGCAGCCACAGGGAGTCAAACACTGAAGCTTTCTTT. It yields the protein CASSHRESNTEAFF.

The genes are TRBV28 and TRBJ1-1; 9 bases map to TRBD1. V gave up 5 bases and J gave up 6 bases; unmatched junction bases: 10. CDR3 length: 15 residues. Per germline, CDR1 MDHEN and CDR2 SYDVKM. The CDR3 here is CASSLAGTGSPEAFF. CDR3 nucleotides: TGTGCCAGCAGTCTGGCCGGGACAGGGTCCCCTGAAGCTTTCTTT.

The chain links TRBV18 to TRBJ2-7; 10 nucleotides line up with TRBD2. The germline CDR1 and CDR2 sequences are KGHSH and LQKENI. J gave up 4 bases and V 3 bases, and 9 bases lay outside the gene matches. The CDR3 is made up of 16 amino acids. CDR3 loop: CASSPRRLAGVYEQYF. The CDR3 DNA sequence: TGTGCCAGCTCACCCCGGCGGCTAGCGGGAGTTTACGAGCAGTACTTC.

The genes are TRBV28 and TRBJ2-7; tentatively, D is TRBD1 (5 bases). The CDR3 is 13 amino acids. CDR1 and CDR2 from the germline V gene are MDHEN and SYDVKM. Trimming removed 8 bases from V and 2 bases from J, with 13 bases in between. The CDR3 DNA follows: TGTGCCAGCCTGCAGAGCAGGGCCTACGAGCAGTACTTC. Its translation: CASLQSRAYEQYF.

The chain combines TRBV7-2 with TRBJ1-1; D gene unclear. Trimming cost V 2 bases and J 1 base, with 5 bases left between them. This CDR3 is 13 amino acids long. Germline V gives CDR1 SGHTA, CDR2 FQGNSA. The DNA of the CDR3 is TGTGCCAGCAGCTTATCACAGAACACTGAAGCTTTCTTT. Its protein product is CASSLSQNTEAFF.

This chain links TRBV6-6 with TRBJ1-1, with no clear D. Germline CDR1 MNHNY, CDR2 SVGAGI (reference sequence). The ends were cut back, 7 bases at V and 8 bases at J, with 17 bases in the middle. CDR3 size: 13 residues. The CDR3 DNA reads as TGTGCCAGCACCATAAGTCTACTTGTCGAAGCTTTCTTT. Amino acids: CASTISLLVEAFF.

This rearrangement joins TRBV28 to TRBJ1-6, with no clear D. V was shortened by 7 bases and J by 1 base, with 11 bases between the two germline ends. CDR1 and CDR2 from the germline V gene are MDHEN and SYDVKM. The CDR3 sequence is 15 residues long. This CDR3 reads CASTLPGSYNSPLHF. DNA for the CDR3: TGTGCCAGCACTCTTCCAGGATCCTATAATTCACCCCTCCACTTT.

V and J are TRBV6-5 and TRBJ1-5; 9 bases agree with TRBD1. CDR3 length: 15 amino acids. Germline CDR1 reads MNHEY; CDR2 reads SVGAGI. Trimming took 5 bases from V and 5 from J; bases not matched to a gene: 7. This chain's CDR3 is CASSRAGQGYQPQHF. CDR3 coding DNA: TGTGCCAGCAGTCGGGCGGGACAGGGTTATCAGCCCCAGCATTTT.

The CDR3: CASSLSGRANEQFF. CDR3 nucleotides: TGTGCCAGTAGCCTTAGCGGGAGGGCTAATGAGCAGTTCTTC. This chain uses TRBV19 with TRBJ2-1; TRBD2 matches at 11 bases. The CDR3 covers 14 residues. V was clipped by 6 bases and J by 7 bases; unmatched bases: 5. Germline-derived CDR1 and CDR2 are LNHDA and SQIVND (reference sequence).

As DNA, the CDR3 is TGTGCCAGCAGCTTGGCCGTGGAGAATCCGTACCAAGAGACCCAGTACTTC. This gives the protein CASSLAVENPYQETQYF. The rearrangement uses TRBV5-8 and TRBJ2-5; no firm D call. The V end lost 0 bases, the J end lost 0 bases, and 15 bases lay between the germline ends. Germline V gives CDR1 SGHTS, CDR2 YDEGEE. The CDR3 has 17 residues. The full variable domain, its missing parts supplied by reference TRBV5-8 and TRBJ2-5, is EAGVTQSPTHLIKTRGQQATLRCSPISGHTSVYWYQQALGLGLQFLLWYDEGEERNRGNFPPRFSGRQFPNYSSELNVNALELEDSALYLCASSLAVENPYQETQYFGPGTRLLVL.

The chain joins TRBV7-3 to TRBJ2-5, with 10 positions matching TRBD2. The CDR3 consists of 15 residues. V was pared by 5 bases and J by 4 bases, with 7 bases of the junction left unmatched. Germline CDR1 and CDR2: SGHTA and FQGTGA. Here the CDR3 reads CASSPLAGVGETQYF. The CDR3, as DNA: TGTGCCAGCAGCCCTCTAGCGGGAGTAGGAGAGACCCAGTACTTC. The full variable domain, in which reference TRBV7-3 and TRBJ2-5 provide the parts outside the CDR3, is GAGVSQTPSNKVTEKGKYVELRCDPISGHTALYWYRQSLGQGPEFLIYFQGTGAADDSGLPNDRFFAVRPEGSVSTLKIQRTERGDSAVYLCASSPLAGVGETQYFGPGTRLLVL.

V usage is TRBV28 and J usage is TRBJ1-5; tentatively, D is TRBD1 (5 bases). Germline lookup yields CDR1 MDHEN and CDR2 SYDVKM. The CDR3 spans 18 residues. V lost 6 bases and J lost 4, with 25 bases in between. CDR3 loop: CASSIPGHLPGGNQPQHF. In DNA form, the CDR3 reads TGTGCCAGCAGCATACCTGGTCATTTACCTGGGGGGAATCAGCCCCAGCATTTT.

The J gene is TRBJ2-7, the V gene TRBV10-1; maybe TRBD2 (6 bases). CDR1 WNHNN and CDR2 SYGVQD come from the germline V gene (reference sequence). This CDR3 region has 13 residues. The V and J ends lost 8 bases and 1 base respectively, with 12 bases between them. CDR3 loop: CASGGTASYEQYF. CDR3 coding DNA: TGCGCCAGCGGGGGGACGGCTTCCTACGAGCAGTACTTC.

The chain combines TRBV18 with TRBJ2-1, with 13 positions matching TRBD2. Germline assignment: CDR1 KGHSH and CDR2 LQKENI. The CDR3 sequence is 17 residues long. V gave up 1 base and J gave up 6 bases; unmatched junction bases: 6. Here the CDR3 DNA reads TGTGCCAGCTCACCACTGACTAGCGGGAGGTTCAGCAATGAGCAGTTCTTC. This encodes CASSPLTSGRFSNEQFF.

The rearrangement joins TRBV19 to TRBJ2-1; D gene unclear. The length of the CDR3 is 11 residues. Trimming removed 3 bases from V and 7 bases from J, with 4 bases in between. Germline V CDR1 and CDR2: LNHDA, SQIVND (reference sequence). The CDR3 reads CASSILNEQFF. In DNA form, the CDR3 reads TGTGCCAGTAGTATCTTGAATGAGCAGTTCTTC.

The V call is TRBV28, the J call TRBJ1-2, with a tentative D call TRBD1 (5 bases). V lost 7 bases and J 4 bases, leaving 19 bases between the germline ends. The CDR3 loop spans 15 amino acids. Germline V gives CDR1 MDHEN, CDR2 SYDVKM. The CDR3 bases are TGTGCCAGCATTGGAGCGGGCCAGGGAAGCTATGGCTACACCTTC. Translating gives CASIGAGQGSYGYTF.

This chain joins TRBV9 and TRBJ2-5, with D tentatively TRBD2 (7 bases). The germline CDR1 and CDR2 sequences are SGDLS and YYNGEE. V was trimmed by 3 bases and J by 5 bases, leaving 14 bases between them. The CDR3 covers 14 residues. The CDR3 loop is CASSARGGGETQYF. The CDR3 nucleotides are TGTGCCAGCAGCGCCCGGGGAGGGGGGGAGACCCAGTACTTC.

This clone was observed once. V gene TRBV28 combines with J gene TRBJ1-3; 7 bases agree with TRBD1. CDR3 length: 15 residues. Trimming at V came to 6 bases and at J to 2 bases, leaving 7 bases not matched to a gene. Germline V lookup: CDR1 MDHEN, CDR2 SYDVKM. CDR3 sequence: CASSATDRAGNTIYF. In nucleotides, the CDR3 is TGTGCCAGCAGCGCAACCGACAGGGCTGGAAACACCATATATTTT.

In this sample, this clone turned up once. CDR3: CASSQDIPSGTQYF. The CDR3 coding sequence is TGTGCCAGCAGCCAAGATATACCGAGTGGGACCCAGTACTTC. The chain employs TRBV3-1 (or the pseudogene TRBV3-2) and TRBJ2-5; D gene ambiguous. CDR3 length equals 14 residues. Trimming removed 0 bases from V and 7 bases from J, with 12 bases in between. Germline V CDR1 and CDR2: LGHDT, YNNKEL (reference sequence).

This clone was recorded a few times. The J gene is TRBJ1-2, the V gene TRBV19; 8 bases match TRBD1. V shed 4 bases and J 7 bases; nucleotides not matched to a gene: 11. This CDR3 is 15 amino acids long. The germline V gene has CDR1 LNHDA and CDR2 SQIVND (reference sequence). The CDR3 DNA follows: TGTGCCAGTAGTACTGCCGGGACAGGACTCTTTGGCTACACCTTC. It specifies CASSTAGTGLFGYTF.

This clone showed up just a few times. The chain joins TRBV7-2 to TRBJ2-7; D remains ambiguous. The CDR3 has 15 residues. V was trimmed by 1 base and J by 2 bases, leaving 12 bases between them. Germline assignment: CDR1 SGHTA and CDR2 FQGNSA. Written as DNA, the CDR3 is TGTGCCAGCAGCTTAGATGGCGGCACAACCTACGAGCAGTACTTC. The encoded protein is CASSLDGGTTYEQYF.

The chain recombines TRBV28 with TRBJ1-6; 7 bases fit TRBD1. The CDR3 runs 16 residues. Germline V gene lookup returns CDR1 MDHEN and CDR2 SYDVKM. J was trimmed by 9 bases and V by 3 bases; bases with no gene match: 11. This CDR3 reads CASSFGVGRGSSPLHF. The CDR3 DNA sequence: TGTGCCAGCAGTTTCGGAGTTGGCAGGGGGAGTTCACCCCTCCACTTT.